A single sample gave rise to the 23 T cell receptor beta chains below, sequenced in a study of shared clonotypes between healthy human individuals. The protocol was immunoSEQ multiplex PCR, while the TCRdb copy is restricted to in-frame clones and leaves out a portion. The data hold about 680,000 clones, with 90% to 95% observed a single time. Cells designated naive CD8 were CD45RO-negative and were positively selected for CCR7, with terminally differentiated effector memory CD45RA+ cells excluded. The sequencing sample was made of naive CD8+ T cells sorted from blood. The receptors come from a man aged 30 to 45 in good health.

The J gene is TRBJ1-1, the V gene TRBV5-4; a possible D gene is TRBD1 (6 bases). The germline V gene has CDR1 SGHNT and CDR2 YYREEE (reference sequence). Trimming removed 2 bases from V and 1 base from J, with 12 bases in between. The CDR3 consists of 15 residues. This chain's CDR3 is CASSFRDTPNTEAFF. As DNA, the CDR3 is TGTGCCAGCAGCTTCCGGGACACCCCGAACACTGAAGCTTTCTTT.

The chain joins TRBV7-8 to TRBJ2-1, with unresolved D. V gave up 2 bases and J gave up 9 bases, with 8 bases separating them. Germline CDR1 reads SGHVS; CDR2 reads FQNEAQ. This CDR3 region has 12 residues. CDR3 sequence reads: CASSLQDVEQFF. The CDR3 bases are TGTGCCAGCAGCTTACAGGACGTTGAGCAGTTCTTC. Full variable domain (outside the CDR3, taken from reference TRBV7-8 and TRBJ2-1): GAGVSQSPRYKVAKRGQDVALRCDPISGHVSLFWYQQALGQGPEFLTYFQNEAQLDKSGLPSDRFFAERPEGSVSTLKIQRTQQEDSAVYLCASSLQDVEQFFGPGTRLTVL.

The CDR3 reads CASSPPRAGDTGELFF. The CDR3 nucleotides read TGTGCCAGCAGCCCACCGCGAGCGGGAGACACCGGGGAGCTGTTTTTT. The V gene is TRBV7-9, the J gene TRBJ2-2, with 8 bases lining up with TRBD2. Germline V gene lookup returns CDR1 SEHNR and CDR2 FQNEAQ (reference sequence). V dropped 5 bases and J dropped 3; count of bases not matched to a gene: 8. CDR3 length: 16 amino acids.

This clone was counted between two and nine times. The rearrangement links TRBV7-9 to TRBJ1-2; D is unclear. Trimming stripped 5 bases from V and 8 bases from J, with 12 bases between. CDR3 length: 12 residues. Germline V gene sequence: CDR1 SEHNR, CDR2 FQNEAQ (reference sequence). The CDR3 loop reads CASSGRQFGYTF. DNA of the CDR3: TGTGCCAGCAGCGGCCGGCAGTTCGGCTACACCTTC.

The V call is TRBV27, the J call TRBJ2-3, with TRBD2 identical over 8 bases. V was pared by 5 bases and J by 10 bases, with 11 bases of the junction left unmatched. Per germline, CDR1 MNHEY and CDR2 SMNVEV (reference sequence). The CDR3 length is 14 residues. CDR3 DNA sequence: TGTGCCAGCAGTAGTTATGCGGGAGGCCCTCCGCAGTATTTT. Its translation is CASSSYAGGPPQYF.

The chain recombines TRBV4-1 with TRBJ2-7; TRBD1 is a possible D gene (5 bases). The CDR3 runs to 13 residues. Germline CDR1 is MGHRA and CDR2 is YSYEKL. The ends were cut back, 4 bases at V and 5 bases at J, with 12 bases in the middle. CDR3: CASSLVVGDEQYF. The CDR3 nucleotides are TGCGCCAGCAGCCTTGTCGTAGGGGACGAGCAGTACTTC.

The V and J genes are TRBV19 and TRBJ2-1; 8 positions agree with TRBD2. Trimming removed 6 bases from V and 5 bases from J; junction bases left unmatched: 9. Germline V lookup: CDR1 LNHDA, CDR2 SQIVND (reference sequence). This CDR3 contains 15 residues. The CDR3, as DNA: TGTGCCAGTAGGCCGCTAGCGGGTCGTAACAATGAGCAGTTCTTC. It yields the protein CASRPLAGRNNEQFF.

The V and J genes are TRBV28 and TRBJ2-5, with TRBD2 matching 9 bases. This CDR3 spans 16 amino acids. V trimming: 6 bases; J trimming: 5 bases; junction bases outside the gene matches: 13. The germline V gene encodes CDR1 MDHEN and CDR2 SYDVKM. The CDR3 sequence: CASSPRLAEPPETQYF. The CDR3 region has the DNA TGTGCCAGCAGCCCTAGACTAGCGGAACCCCCGGAGACCCAGTACTTC.

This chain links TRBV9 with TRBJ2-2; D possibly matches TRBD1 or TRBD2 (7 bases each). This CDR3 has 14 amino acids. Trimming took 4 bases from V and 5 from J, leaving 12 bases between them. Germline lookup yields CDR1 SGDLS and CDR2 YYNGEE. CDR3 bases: TGTGCCAGCAGCTCAGGGGGAGGGACCGGGGAGCTGTTTTTT. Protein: CASSSGGGTGELFF. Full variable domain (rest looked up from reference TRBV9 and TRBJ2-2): DSGVTQTPKHLITATGQRVTLRCSPRSGDLSVYWYQQSLDQGLQFLIQYYNGEERAKGNILERFSAQQFPDLHSELNLSSLELGDSALYFCASSSGGGTGELFFGEGSRLTVL.

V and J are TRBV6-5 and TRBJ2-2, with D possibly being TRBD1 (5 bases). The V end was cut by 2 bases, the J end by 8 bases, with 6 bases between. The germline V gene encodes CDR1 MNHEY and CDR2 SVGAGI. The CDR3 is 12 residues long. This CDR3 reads CASSYGAGELFF. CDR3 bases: TGTGCCAGCAGTTACGGGGCAGGGGAGCTGTTTTTT.

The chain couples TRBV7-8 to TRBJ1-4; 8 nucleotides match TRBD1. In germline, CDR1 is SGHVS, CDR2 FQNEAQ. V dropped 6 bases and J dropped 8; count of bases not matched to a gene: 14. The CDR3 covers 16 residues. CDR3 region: CASSHLPGQVDEKLFF. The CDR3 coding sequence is TGTGCCAGCAGTCATTTACCGGGACAGGTGGACGAAAAACTGTTTTTT.

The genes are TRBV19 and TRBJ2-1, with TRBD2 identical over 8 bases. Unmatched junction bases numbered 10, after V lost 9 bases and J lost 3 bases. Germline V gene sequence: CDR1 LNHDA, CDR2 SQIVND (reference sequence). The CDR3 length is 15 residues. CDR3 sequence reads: CASQKREYGYNEQFF. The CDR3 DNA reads TGTGCCAGCCAGAAGCGGGAGTATGGCTACAATGAGCAGTTCTTC. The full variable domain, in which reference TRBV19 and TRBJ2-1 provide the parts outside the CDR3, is DGGITQSPKYLFRKEGQNVTLSCEQNLNHDAMYWYRQDPGQGLRLIYYSQIVNDFQKGDIAEGYSVSREKKESFPLTVTSAQKNPTAFYLCASQKREYGYNEQFFGPGTRLTVL.

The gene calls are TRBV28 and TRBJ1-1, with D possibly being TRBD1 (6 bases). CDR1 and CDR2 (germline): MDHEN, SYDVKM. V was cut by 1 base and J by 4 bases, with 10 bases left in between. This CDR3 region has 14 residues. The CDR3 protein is CASSLLGGGTEAFF. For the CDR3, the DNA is TGTGCCAGCAGTTTATTGGGGGGCGGCACTGAAGCTTTCTTT.

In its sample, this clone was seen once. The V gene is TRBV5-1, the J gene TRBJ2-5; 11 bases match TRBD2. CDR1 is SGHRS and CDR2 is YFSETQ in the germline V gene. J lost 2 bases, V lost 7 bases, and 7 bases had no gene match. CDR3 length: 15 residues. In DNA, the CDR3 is TGCGCCAGCGAGATAGCGGGAGGGCTACAAGAGACCCAGTACTTC. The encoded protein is CASEIAGGLQETQYF.

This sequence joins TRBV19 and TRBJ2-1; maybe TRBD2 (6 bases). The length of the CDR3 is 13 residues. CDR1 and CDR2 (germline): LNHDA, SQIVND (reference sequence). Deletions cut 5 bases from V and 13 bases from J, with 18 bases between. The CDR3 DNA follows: TGTGCCAGTAGTGAAACGAGGCGGGGAGGCCAGTTCTTC. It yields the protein CASSETRRGGQFF.

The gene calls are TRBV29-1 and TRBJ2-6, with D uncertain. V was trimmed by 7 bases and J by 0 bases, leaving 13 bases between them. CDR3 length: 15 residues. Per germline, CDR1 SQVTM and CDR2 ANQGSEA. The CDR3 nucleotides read TGCAGCGCCACGGTTCCGAACTCTGGGGCCAACGTCCTGACTTTC. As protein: CSATVPNSGANVLTF.

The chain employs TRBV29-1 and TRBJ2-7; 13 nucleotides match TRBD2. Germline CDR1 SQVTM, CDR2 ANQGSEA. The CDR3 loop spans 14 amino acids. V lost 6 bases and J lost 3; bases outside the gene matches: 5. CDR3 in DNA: TGCAGCGTGGCCGGGACTAGCGGGGACTACGAGCAGTACTTC. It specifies CSVAGTSGDYEQYF.

This CDR3 reads CASSDLAVNTGELFF. The CDR3 DNA reads as TGTGCCAGCAGTGATCTCGCGGTCAACACCGGGGAGCTGTTTTTT. The gene calls are TRBV9 and TRBJ2-2, with D unclear. The length of the CDR3 is 15 residues. Germline CDR1 and CDR2: SGDLS and YYNGEE. V lost 5 bases to trimming and J lost 2 bases, with 13 bases between them.

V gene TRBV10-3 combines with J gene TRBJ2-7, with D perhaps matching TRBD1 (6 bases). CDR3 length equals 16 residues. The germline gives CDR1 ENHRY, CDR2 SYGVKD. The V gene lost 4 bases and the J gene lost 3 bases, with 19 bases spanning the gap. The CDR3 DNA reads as TGTGCCATCAGTGGGGGCTCAGCGCAGGGGAACTACGAGCAGTACTTC. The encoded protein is CAISGGSAQGNYEQYF.

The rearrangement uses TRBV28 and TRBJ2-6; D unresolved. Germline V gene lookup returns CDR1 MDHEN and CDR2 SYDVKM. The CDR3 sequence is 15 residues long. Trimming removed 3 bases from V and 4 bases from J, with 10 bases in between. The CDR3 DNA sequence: TGTGCCAGCAGTTTTTCGGGCCTCGGGGCCAACGTCCTGACTTTC. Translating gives CASSFSGLGANVLTF.

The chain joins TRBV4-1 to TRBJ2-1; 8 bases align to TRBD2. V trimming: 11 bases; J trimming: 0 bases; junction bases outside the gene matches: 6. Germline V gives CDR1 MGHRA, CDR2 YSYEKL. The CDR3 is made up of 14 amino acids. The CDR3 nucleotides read TGCGCCGCCGGGGGGGCGAGCTCCTACAATGAGCAGTTCTTC. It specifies CAAGGASSYNEQFF.

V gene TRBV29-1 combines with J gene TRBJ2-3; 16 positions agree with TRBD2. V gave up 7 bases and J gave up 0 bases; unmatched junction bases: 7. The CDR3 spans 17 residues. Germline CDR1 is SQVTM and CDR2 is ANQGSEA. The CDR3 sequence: CSASGLAGGPSTDTQYF. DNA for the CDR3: TGCAGCGCCTCGGGACTAGCGGGAGGGCCTAGCACAGATACGCAGTATTTT.

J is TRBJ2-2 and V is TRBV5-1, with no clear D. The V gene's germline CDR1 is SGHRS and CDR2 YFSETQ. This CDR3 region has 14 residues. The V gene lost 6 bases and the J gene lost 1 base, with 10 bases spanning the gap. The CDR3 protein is CASKGFLNTGELFF. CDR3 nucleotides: TGCGCCAGCAAAGGGTTCCTGAACACCGGGGAGCTGTTTTTT.